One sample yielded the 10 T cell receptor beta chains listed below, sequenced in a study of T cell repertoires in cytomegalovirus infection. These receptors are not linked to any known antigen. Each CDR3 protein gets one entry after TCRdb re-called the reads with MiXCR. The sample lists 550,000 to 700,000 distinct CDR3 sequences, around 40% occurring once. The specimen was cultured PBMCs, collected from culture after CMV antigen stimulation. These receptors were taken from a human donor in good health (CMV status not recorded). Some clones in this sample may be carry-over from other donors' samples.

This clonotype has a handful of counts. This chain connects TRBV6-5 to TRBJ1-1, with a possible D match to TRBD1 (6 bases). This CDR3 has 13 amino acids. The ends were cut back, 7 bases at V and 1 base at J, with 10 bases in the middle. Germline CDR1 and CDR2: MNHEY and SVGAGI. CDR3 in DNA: TGTGCCAGCATGCAGGGGAAGAACACTGAAGCTTTCTTT. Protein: CASMQGKNTEAFF.

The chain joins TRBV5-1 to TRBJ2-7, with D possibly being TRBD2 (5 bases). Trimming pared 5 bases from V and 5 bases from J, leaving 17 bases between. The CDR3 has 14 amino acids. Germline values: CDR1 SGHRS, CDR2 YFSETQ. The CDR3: CASRAEAPADEQYF. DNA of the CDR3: TGCGCCAGCAGAGCGGAGGCCCCAGCCGACGAGCAGTACTTC.

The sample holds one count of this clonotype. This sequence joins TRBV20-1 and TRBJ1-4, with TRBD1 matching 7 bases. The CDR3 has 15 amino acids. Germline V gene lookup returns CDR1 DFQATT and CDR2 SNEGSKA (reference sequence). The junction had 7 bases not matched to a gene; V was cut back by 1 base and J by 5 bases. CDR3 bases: TGCAGTGCTAGAGGCCCGGGACAGCGCAATGAAAAACTGTTTTTT. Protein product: CSARGPGQRNEKLFF.

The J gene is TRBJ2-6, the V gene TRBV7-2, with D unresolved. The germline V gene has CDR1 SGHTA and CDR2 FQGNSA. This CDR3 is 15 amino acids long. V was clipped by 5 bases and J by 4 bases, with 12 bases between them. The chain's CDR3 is CASSPYSTGANVLTF. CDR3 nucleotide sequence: TGTGCCAGCAGCCCTTATTCGACAGGGGCCAACGTCCTGACTTTC.

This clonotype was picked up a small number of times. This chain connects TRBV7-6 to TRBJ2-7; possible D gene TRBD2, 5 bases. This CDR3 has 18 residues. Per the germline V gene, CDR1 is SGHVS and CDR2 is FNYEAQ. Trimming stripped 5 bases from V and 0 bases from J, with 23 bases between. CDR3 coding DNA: TGTGCCAGCAGCCCCGTGATAGGGAGATTCGCGAGCTCCTACGAGCAGTACTTC. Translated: CASSPVIGRFASSYEQYF.

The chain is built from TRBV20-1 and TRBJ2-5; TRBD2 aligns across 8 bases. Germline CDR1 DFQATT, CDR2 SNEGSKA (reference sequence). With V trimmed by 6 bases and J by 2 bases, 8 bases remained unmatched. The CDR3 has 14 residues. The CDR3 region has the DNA TGCAGTGCCAATAGCGGGAATAGTCAAGAGACCCAGTACTTC. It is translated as CSANSGNSQETQYF.

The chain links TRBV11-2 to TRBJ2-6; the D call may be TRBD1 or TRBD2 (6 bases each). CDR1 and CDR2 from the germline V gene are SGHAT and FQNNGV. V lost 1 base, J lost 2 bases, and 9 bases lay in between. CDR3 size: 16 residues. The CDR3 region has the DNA TGTGCCAGCAGCTTAGCGAGGGGGGCTGGGGCCAACGTCCTGACTTTC. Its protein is CASSLARGAGANVLTF.

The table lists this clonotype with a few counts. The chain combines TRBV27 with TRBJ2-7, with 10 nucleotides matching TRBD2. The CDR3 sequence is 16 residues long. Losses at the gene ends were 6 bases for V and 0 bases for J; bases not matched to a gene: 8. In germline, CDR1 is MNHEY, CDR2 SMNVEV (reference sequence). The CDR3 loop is CASRLLRTSGSYEQYF. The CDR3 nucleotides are TGTGCCAGCAGACTACTCAGGACTAGCGGCTCCTACGAGCAGTACTTC.

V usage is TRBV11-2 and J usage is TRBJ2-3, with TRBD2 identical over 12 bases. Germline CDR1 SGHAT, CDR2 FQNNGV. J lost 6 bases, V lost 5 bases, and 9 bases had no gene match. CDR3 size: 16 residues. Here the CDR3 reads CASSPRLAGAGDTQYF. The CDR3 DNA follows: TGTGCCAGCAGCCCCCGACTAGCGGGAGCGGGGGATACGCAGTATTTT.

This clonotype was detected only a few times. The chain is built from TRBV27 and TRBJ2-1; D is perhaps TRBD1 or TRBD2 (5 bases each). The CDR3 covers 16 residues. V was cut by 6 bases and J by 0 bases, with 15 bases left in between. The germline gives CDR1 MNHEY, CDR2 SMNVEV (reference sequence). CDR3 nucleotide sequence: TGTGCCAGCAGCTGGATGGGGGTAAGCTCCTACAATGAGCAGTTCTTC. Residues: CASSWMGVSSYNEQFF.